This T cell receptor (beta chain) appears in the sequencing data of a study of shared clonotypes between healthy human individuals. Naive CD8 cells, CD45RO-negative and positively selected for CCR7, excluded terminally differentiated effector memory CD45RA+ cells. TCRdb keeps only in-frame clones here, not all; method: immunoSEQ multiplex PCR. The data show around 2.1 million clones, roughly 91% seen once. In germline, CDR1 is MNHEY, CDR2 SMNVEV (reference sequence). The CDR3 runs 13 residues. Trimming shortened V by 6 bases and J by 1 base, and 10 bases separated the two germline ends. Regarding this clone: Other DNA sequences from this sample encode an identical CDR3 as well.

This chain links TRBV27 with TRBJ2-7; D tentatively fits TRBD1 or TRBD2 (5 bases each). This sequence was found in a man in his late teens or twenties in good health. Some clones in this sample may be carry-over from other donors' samples. The sequenced sample consisted of naive CD8+ T cells from PBMCs. The CDR3, as DNA: TGTGCCAGCAGCTGGGGACGGTCCTACGAGCAGTACTTC. Amino acids: CASSWGRSYEQYF.